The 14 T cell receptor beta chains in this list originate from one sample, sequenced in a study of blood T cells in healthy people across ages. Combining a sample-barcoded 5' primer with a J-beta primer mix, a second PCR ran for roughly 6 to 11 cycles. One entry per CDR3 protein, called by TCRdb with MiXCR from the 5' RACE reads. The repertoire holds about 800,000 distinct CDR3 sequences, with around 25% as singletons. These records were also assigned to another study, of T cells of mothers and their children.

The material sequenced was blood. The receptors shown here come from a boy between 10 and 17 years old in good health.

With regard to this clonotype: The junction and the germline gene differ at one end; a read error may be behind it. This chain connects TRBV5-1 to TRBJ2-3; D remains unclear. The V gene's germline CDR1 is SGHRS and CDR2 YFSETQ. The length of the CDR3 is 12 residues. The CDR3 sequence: CASGLVLDTQYF. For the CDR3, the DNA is TGCGCCAGCGGCTTAGTTCTGGATACGCAGTATTTT.

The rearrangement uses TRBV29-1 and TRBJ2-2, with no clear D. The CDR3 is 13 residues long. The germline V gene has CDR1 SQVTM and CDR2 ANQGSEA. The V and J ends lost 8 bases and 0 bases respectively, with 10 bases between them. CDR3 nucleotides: TGCAGCCTCCGGATTACGAACACCGGGGAGCTGTTTTTT. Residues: CSLRITNTGELFF.

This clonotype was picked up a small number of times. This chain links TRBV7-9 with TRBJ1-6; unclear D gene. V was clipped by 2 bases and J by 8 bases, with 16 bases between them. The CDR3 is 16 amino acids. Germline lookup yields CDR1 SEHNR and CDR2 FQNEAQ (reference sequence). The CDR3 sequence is CASSLSDSRGDSPLHF. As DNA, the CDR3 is TGTGCCAGCAGCTTATCGGATTCTCGGGGAGATTCACCCCTCCACTTT.

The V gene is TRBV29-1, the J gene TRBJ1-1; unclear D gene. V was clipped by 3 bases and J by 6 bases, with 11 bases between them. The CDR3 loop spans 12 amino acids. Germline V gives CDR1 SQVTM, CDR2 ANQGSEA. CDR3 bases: TGCAGCGTTGAGGGGTCGTCGGCTGAAGCTTTCTTT. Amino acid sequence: CSVEGSSAEAFF. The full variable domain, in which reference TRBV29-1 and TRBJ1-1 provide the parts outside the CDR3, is SAVISQKPSRDICQRGTSLTIQCQVDSQVTMMFWYRQQPGQSLTLIATANQGSEATYESGFVIDKFPISRPNLTFSTLTVSNMSPEDSSIYLCSVEGSSAEAFFGQGTRLTVV.

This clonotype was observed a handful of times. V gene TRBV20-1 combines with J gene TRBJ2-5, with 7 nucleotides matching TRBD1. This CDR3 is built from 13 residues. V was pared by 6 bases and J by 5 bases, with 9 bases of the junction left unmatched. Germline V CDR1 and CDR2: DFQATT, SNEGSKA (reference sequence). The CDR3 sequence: CSAAKGAQETQYF. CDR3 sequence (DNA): TGCAGTGCCGCAAAGGGGGCTCAGGAGACCCAGTACTTC.

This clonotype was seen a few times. CDR3 protein: CASSPWGSGANVLTF. CDR3 sequence (DNA): TGTGCCAGTAGCCCCTGGGGTTCTGGGGCCAACGTCCTGACTTTC. The V call is TRBV19, the J call TRBJ2-6; D is undetermined. The CDR3 contains 15 residues. V was clipped by 6 bases and J by 1 base, with 10 bases between them. CDR1 and CDR2 (germline): LNHDA, SQIVND (reference sequence).

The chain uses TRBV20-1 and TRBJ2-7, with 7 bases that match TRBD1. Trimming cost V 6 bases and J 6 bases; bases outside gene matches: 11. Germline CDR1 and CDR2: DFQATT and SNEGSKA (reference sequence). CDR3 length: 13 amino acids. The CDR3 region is CSARTGPTFEQYF. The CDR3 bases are TGCAGTGCCCGGACAGGTCCGACTTTCGAGCAGTACTTC.

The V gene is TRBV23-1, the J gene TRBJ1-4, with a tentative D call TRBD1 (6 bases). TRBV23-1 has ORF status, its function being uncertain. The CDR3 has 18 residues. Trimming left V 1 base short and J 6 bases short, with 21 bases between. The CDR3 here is CASSQLIGYSRGHEKLFF. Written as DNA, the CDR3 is TGCGCCAGCAGTCAATTAATCGGGTACAGCCGGGGGCATGAAAAACTGTTTTTT.

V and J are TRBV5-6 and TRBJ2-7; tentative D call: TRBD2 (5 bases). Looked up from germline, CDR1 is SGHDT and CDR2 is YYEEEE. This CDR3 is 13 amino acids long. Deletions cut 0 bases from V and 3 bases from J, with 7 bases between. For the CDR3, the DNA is TGTGCCAGCAGCTTGGAGCGGCACTACGAGCAGTACTTC. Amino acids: CASSLERHYEQYF.

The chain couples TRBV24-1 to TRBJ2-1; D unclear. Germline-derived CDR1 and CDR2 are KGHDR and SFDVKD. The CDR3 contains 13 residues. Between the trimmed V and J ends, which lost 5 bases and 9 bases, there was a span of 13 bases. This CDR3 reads CATSADRSGEQFF. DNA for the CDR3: TGTGCCACCAGTGCGGATCGCTCTGGTGAGCAGTTCTTC.

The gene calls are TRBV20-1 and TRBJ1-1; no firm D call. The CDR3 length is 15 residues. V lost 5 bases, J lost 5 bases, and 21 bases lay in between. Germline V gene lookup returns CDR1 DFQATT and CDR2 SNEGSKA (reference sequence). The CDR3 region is CSAPGSGGSRTEAFF. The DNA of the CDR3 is TGCAGTGCTCCCGGATCGGGAGGATCGAGGACTGAAGCTTTCTTT.

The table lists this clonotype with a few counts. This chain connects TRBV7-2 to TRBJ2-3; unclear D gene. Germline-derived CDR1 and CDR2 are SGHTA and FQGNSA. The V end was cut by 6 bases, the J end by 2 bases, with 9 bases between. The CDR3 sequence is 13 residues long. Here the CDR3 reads CASRPADTDTQYF. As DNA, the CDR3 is TGTGCCAGCAGACCTGCTGACACAGATACGCAGTATTTT.

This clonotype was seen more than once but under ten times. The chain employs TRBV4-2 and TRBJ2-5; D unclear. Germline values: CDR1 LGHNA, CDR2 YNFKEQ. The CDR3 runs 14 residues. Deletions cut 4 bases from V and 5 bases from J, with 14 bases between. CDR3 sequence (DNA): TGTGCCAGCAGCCCTGAGTCCGGACCGGAGACCCAGTACTTC. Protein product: CASSPESGPETQYF.

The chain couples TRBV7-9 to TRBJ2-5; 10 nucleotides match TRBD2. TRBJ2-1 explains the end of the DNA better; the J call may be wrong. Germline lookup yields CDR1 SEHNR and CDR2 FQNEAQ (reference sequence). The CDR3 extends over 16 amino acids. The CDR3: CASSLVPAGGLSEQFF. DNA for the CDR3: TGTGCCAGCAGCTTAGTTCCAGCGGGAGGGCTGAGTGAGCAGTTCTTC.